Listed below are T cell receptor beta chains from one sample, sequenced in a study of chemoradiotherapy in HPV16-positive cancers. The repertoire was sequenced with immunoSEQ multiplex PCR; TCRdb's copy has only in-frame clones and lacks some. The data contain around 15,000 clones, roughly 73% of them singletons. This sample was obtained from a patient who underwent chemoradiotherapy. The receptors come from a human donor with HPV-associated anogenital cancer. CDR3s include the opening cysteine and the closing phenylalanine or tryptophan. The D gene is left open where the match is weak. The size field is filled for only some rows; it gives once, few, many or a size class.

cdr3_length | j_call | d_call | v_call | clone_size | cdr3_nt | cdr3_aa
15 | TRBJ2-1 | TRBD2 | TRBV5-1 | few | TGCGCCACCACCAGACTAGCGGGGGGGCTGGGTGAGCAGTTCTTC | CATTRLAGGLGEQFF
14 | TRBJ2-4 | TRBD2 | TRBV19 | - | TGTGCCAGTAGTCCAGCGGGGGGCACCGGCATTCAGTACTTC | CASSPAGGTGIQYF
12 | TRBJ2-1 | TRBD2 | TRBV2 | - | TGTGCCAGCAGTGTGGCGGGGGACGAGCAGTTCTTC | CASSVAGDEQFF
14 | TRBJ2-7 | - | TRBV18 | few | TGTGCCAGCTCACCAATAAGATCCCCCTACGAGCAGTACTTC | CASSPIRSPYEQYF
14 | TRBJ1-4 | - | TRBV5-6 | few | TGTGCCAGCAGCTTGGAAAGGCAAGGGGAAAAACTGTTTTTT | CASSLERQGEKLFF
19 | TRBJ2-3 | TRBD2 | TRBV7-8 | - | TGTGCCAGCAGCTTGGAAGGTAGCGGGGGGGCCCCTTCCCGCCATACGCAGTATTTT | CASSLEGSGGAPSRHTQYF
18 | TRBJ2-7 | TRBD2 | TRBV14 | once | TGTGCCAGCAGCCAAGAGCGCGGGGCGGGGGGGCCTCTCTACGAGCAGTACTTC | CASSQERGAGGPLYEQYF
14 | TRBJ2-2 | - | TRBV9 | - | TGTGCCAGCAGCGTAGTATCTAACACCGGGGAGCTGTTTTTT | CASSVVSNTGELFF
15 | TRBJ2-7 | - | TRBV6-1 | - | TGTGCCAGCAGTGAATACGGGACCGGAACCTACGAGCAGTACTTC | CASSEYGTGTYEQYF
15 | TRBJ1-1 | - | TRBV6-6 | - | TGTGCCAGCAGTTACGGGACACTGAGTAACACTGAAGCTTTCTTT | CASSYGTLSNTEAFF
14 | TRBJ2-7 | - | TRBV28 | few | TGTGCCAGCAGTCCCCGGGACGTCTCCTACGAGCAGTACTTC | CASSPRDVSYEQYF
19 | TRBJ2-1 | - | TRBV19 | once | TGTGCCAGTAGTATAGATCCCTTACAGCAGGGGGGATCCTACAATGAGCAGTTCTTC | CASSIDPLQQGGSYNEQFF
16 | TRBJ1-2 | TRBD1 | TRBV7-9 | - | TGTGCCAGCAGCTTAGCGGGGACAGGGTCTAACTATGGCTACACCTTC | CASSLAGTGSNYGYTF
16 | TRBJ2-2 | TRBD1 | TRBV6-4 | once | TGTGCCAGCTCAGGACAGGGCCGTGCGAACACCGGGGAGCTGTTTTTT | CASSGQGRANTGELFF
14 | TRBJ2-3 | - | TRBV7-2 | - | TGTGCCAGCAGCTTAAAGCGGTCAGCAGATACGCAGTATTTT | CASSLKRSADTQYF
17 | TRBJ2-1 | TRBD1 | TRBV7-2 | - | TGTGCCAGCAGCAAAGCCGGGACAGGGGTCTCCTACAATGAGCAGTTCTTC | CASSKAGTGVSYNEQFF
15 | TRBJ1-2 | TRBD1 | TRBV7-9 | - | TGTGCCAGCAGCTTACGGCCGGGACAGGGCGGAGGCTACACCTTC | CASSLRPGQGGGYTF
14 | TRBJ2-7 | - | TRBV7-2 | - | TGTGCCAGCAGCTTAGTCAGGGCCTACTACGAGCAGTACTTC | CASSLVRAYYEQYF
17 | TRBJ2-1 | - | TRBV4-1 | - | TGCGCCAGCAGCCAGCCATTGGCCGGCCCTTCCCCCCATGAGCAGTTCTTC | CASSQPLAGPSPHEQFF
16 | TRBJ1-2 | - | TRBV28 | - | TGTGCCAGCAGTTTCCGACCCCGCACGGCGAATCTGGGCTACACCTTC | CASSFRPRTANLGYTF
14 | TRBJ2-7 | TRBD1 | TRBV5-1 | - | TGCGCCAGCAGCTGGGGGACAGGCGCCTACGAGCAGTACTTC | CASSWGTGAYEQYF
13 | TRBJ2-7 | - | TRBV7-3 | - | TGTGCCAGCAGCTTAATGTCGGGATACGAGCAGTACTTC | CASSLMSGYEQYF
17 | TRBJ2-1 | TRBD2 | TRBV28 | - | TGTGCCAGCAGCCCGGGACTAGCGGGGAGCTCCTACAATGAGCAGTTCTTC | CASSPGLAGSSYNEQFF
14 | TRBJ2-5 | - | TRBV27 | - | TGTGCCAGCAGTCTAAAGACAGGACAAGAGACCCAGTACTTC | CASSLKTGQETQYF
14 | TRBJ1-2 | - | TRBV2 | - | TGTGCCAGCAGTGACAGTCCCTTTGCTGGTGGCTACACCTTC | CASSDSPFAGGYTF
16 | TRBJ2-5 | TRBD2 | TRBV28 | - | TGTGCCAGCAGTTTAGGGCCGGCGGGGGGGCAAGAGACCCAGTACTTC | CASSLGPAGGQETQYF
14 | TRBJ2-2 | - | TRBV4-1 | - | TGCGCCAGCAGCCAAGTCCGGGACACCGGGGAGCTGTTTTTT | CASSQVRDTGELFF
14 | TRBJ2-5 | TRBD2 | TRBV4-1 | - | TGCGCCAGCAGCCCGGGACTAGAACAAGAGACCCAGTACTTC | CASSPGLEQETQYF
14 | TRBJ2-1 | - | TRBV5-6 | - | TGTGCCAGCAGCCCCCCAGACACCTACAATGAGCAGTTCTTC | CASSPPDTYNEQFF
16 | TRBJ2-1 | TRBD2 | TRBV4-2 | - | TGTGCCAGCAGCCAAGAATCCAGCGGGGGGTTCTATGAGCAGTTCTTC | CASSQESSGGFYEQFF
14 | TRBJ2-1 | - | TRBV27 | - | TGTGCCAGCACCAATAACGACAGAAGGAATGAGCAGTTCTTC | CASTNNDRRNEQFF
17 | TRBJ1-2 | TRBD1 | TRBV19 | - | TGTGCCAGTAGTAAAGGGTGGACAGGAGGAATTATTTATGGCTACACCTTC | CASSKGWTGGIIYGYTF
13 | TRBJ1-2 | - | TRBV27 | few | TGTGCCAGCAGTGATCAGGGAATCAGTGGCTACACCTTC | CASSDQGISGYTF
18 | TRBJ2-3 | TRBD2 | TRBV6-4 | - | TGTGCCAGCAGTGACTCGGGAACGGCGGGGGGTCACACAGATACGCAGTATTTT | CASSDSGTAGGHTDTQYF
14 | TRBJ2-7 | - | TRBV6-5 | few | TGTGCCAGCAGTCTAGGCGGACCGGCCTACGAGCAGTACTTC | CASSLGGPAYEQYF
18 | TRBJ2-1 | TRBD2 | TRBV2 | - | TGTGCCAGCAAAGGGCTAGCGGATATGGTTAGCTCCTACAATGAGCAGTTCTTC | CASKGLADMVSSYNEQFF
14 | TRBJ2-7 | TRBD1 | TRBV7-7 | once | TGTGCTAGCAGCCCGTCTACAGGGGTCTACGAGCAGTACTTC | CASSPSTGVYEQYF
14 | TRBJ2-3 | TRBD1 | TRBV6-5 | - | TGTGCCAGCAGCCGCCGGGACAGGGCAGATACGCAGTATTTT | CASSRRDRADTQYF
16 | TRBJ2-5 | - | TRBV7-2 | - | TGTGCCAGCAGACGTATACAGGCGGGACCTCAAGAGACCCAGTACTTC | CASRRIQAGPQETQYF
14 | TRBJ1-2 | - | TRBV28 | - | TGTGCCAGCACCCGGCGGGGGCGCAACTATGGCTACACCTTC | CASTRRGRNYGYTF
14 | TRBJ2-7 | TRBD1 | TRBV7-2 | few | TGTGCCAGCTCGCTAGACAGGGCCTCCTACGAGCAGTACTTC | CASSLDRASYEQYF
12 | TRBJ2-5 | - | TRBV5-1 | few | TGCGCCAGCAGGGGGGATCGGGAGACCCAGTACTTC | CASRGDRETQYF
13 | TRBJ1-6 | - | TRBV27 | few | TGTGTAGGTAAGGACAGAAATAATTCACCCCTCCACTTT | CVGKDRNNSPLHF
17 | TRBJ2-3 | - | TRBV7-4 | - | TGTGCCAGCAGCTTAGGAGGTTCCGGGCAGCTCACGGATACGCAGTATTTT | CASSLGGSGQLTDTQYF
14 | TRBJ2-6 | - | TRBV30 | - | TGTGCCTCTCCAGCCAGCTCTGGGGCCAACGTCCTGACTTTC | CASPASSGANVLTF
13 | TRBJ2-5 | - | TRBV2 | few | TGTGCCAGCAGTGCACAGGGAATCGAGACCCAGTACTTC | CASSAQGIETQYF
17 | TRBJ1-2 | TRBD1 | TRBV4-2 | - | TGTGCCAGCAGCCCACCTTTGGGGACAGGGGATTACTATGGCTACACCTTC | CASSPPLGTGDYYGYTF
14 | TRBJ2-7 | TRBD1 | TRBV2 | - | TGTGCCAGCAGTCCAGGGGGCCGCTCCTACGAGCAGTACTTC | CASSPGGRSYEQYF
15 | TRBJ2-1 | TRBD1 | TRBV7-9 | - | TGTGCCAGCAAGGCCGGGACAGTAAAACTCAATGAGCAGTTCTTC | CASKAGTVKLNEQFF
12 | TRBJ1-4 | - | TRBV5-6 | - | TGTGCCAGCAGCTTGAGGCGGGAAAAACTGTTTTTT | CASSLRREKLFF
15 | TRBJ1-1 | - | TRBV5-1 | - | TGCGCCAGCAGCTGGGGGGGCGGTTTGAACACTGAAGCTTTCTTT | CASSWGGGLNTEAFF
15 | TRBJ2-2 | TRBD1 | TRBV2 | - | TGTGCCAGCAGTGAAGGGTCAGGGGGCACCGGGGAGCTGTTTTTT | CASSEGSGGTGELFF
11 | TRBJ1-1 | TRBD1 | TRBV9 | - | TGTGCCAGCGGGACAGGGACTGAAGCTTTCTTT | CASGTGTEAFF
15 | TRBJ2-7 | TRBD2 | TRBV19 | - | TGTGCCAGTAGCAAGGGACTAGCGGCTTCCTACGAGCAGTACTTC | CASSKGLAASYEQYF
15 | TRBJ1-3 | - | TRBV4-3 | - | TGCGCCAGCAGCCAGGGGGCGGTGGCTGGAAACACCATATATTTT | CASSQGAVAGNTIYF